Listed below are T cell receptor beta chains from one sample, sequenced in a study of vaccination effects on CD4 cells after COVID-19. Which antigens these TCRs recognize remains unknown. Repertoires were generated with immunoSEQ multiplex PCR, while TCRdb's copy carries only in-frame clones and drops some. This sample has under 85,000 clones; about 70% occur once, and the top ten carry 1.5% to 2%. Sequenced material: CD4+ T cells from PBMCs cultured with HCoV-229E spike peptides, taken before COVID-19 vaccination. These receptors were obtained from a human donor who received a COVID-19 vaccine. Both conserved end residues are part of each CDR3. D genes are given only for firm matches. Clone sizes are given selectively: once, few, many, or a class where the clone is expanded.

DNA | CDR3 | D | size | J | V
TGTGCCAGCAGCGTAGCGGGGGGGCCAACCGGGGAGCTGTTTTTT | CASSVAGGPTGELFF | TRBD2 | . | TRBJ2-2 | TRBV7-2
TGTGCCAGCAGCGCCCTAACAGGGACTGGGGCCAACGTCCTGACTTTC | CASSALTGTGANVLTF | . | . | TRBJ2-6 | TRBV9
TGTGCCAGCAGCGAGGGGGTGGTTGGAACTAATGAAAAACTGTTTTTT | CASSEGVVGTNEKLFF | . | . | TRBJ1-4 | TRBV5-6
TGTGCCTCCGGGAGGGGATATTCGGGTACGCAGTATTTT | CASGRGYSGTQYF | TRBD2 | . | TRBJ2-3 | TRBV30
TGTGCCAGCAGCCAGAGACAGGGGTCCGGGGAGCTGTTTTTT | CASSQRQGSGELFF | TRBD1 | few | TRBJ2-2 | TRBV14
TGTGCCATCAGTACTAGCGCTCTAGAGACCCAGTACTTC | CAISTSALETQYF | TRBD2 | . | TRBJ2-5 | TRBV10-3
TGCGCCAGCAGCCCCGGGGCTGGGGATCAGCCCCAGCATTTT | CASSPGAGDQPQHF | . | . | TRBJ1-5 | TRBV5-1
TGTGCCAGCTCACCCCCGGGGAGGGAGTATGGCTACACCTTC | CASSPPGREYGYTF | . | . | TRBJ1-2 | TRBV18
TGTGCCAGCACGGACCCGGGGGGGAGCGCAGATACGCAGTATTTT | CASTDPGGSADTQYF | TRBD2 | once | TRBJ2-3 | TRBV6-6
TGTGCCAGCAGCTTAGGACAGTCATACACCGGGGAGCTGTTTTTT | CASSLGQSYTGELFF | . | . | TRBJ2-2 | TRBV5-4
TGTGCCAGCAGTTTGGGGACCGGGGAGCTGTTTTTT | CASSLGTGELFF | . | few | TRBJ2-2 | TRBV12-3/TRBV12-4
TGCGCCAGCAGCTCCCCGGGACACAGGGTTACCTGGCTTACCGGGGAGCTGTTTTTT | CASSSPGHRVTWLTGELFF | . | once | TRBJ2-2 | TRBV5-1
TGCAGCGATGGGGGACAGACAGATACGCAGTATTTT | CSDGGQTDTQYF | TRBD1 | . | TRBJ2-3 | TRBV29-1
TGTGCCAGCTCACCACGGGATTCCTCTGGGGCCAACGTCCTGACTTTC | CASSPRDSSGANVLTF | . | . | TRBJ2-6 | TRBV18
TGTGCCAGCAGCTTAAATCTACATTCACCCCTCCACTTT | CASSLNLHSPLHF | . | few | TRBJ1-6 | TRBV7-6
TGTGCCAGCAGTTTAGGGGCAGCCTATGGCTACACCTTC | CASSLGAAYGYTF | . | few | TRBJ1-2 | TRBV12-3/TRBV12-4
TGTGCCAGCAGTGACAGTACCTCTGGCTATGGCTACACCTTC | CASSDSTSGYGYTF | . | . | TRBJ1-2 | TRBV6-6
TGTGCCAGCAGCGGCCCCAGGACAGGCGAAAAACTGTTTTTT | CASSGPRTGEKLFF | TRBD1 | . | TRBJ1-4 | TRBV9
TGTGCCAGCACCGCAGAGGGACAGGATAATTCACCCCTCCACTTT | CASTAEGQDNSPLHF | TRBD1 | . | TRBJ1-6 | TRBV2
TGTGCCAGCAGCCCACGGTGGACAGGGAGCACAGATACGCAGTATTTT | CASSPRWTGSTDTQYF | TRBD1 | . | TRBJ2-3 | TRBV7-3
TGTGCCACCCAGTCCCAAACAGGGAACTATGGCTACACCTTC | CATQSQTGNYGYTF | . | . | TRBJ1-2 | TRBV24-1
TGTGCCAGCAGCTTTAGCGCTAGCGGGGGTTGGGATGAGCAGTTCTTC | CASSFSASGGWDEQFF | TRBD2 | few | TRBJ2-1 | TRBV7-3
TGTGCCAGCAGTGGTTACAATGAGCAGTTCTTC | CASSGYNEQFF | . | few | TRBJ2-1 | TRBV25-1